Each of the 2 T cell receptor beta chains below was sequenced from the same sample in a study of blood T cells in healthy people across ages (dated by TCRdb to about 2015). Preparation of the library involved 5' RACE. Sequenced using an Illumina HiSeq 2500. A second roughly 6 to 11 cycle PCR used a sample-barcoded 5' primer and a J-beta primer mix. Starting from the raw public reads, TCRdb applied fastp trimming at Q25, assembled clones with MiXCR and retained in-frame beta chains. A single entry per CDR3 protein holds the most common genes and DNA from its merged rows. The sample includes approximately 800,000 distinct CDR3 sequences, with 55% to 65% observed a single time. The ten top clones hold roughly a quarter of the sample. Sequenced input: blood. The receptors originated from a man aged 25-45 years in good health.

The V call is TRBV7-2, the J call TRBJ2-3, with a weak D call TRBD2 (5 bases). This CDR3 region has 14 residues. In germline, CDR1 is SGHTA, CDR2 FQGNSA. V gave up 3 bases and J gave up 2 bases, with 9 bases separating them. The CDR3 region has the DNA TGTGCCAGCAGCTTTGTGAGGGACACAGATACGCAGTATTTT. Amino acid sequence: CASSFVRDTDTQYF.

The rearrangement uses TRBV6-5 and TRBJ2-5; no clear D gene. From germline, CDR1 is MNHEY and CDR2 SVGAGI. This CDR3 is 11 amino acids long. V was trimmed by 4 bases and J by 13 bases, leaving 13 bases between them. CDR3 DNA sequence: TGTGCCAGCAGTTCGGACGGAAGGGTGTACTTC. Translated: CASSSDGRVYF.